This TCR beta chain was identified in a study of cytomegalovirus exposure and HLA in healthy donors. Only a few counts were recorded for this clone. Its antigen is currently unknown. The germline V and J ends were trimmed by 1 base and 0 bases, with 21 bases remaining between them. The CDR3 sequence is 20 residues long. The germline V gene encodes CDR1 LNHDA and CDR2 SQIVND (reference sequence). Amplification used 60 Vbeta primers and 13 Jbeta primers. Produced via immunoSEQ multiplex PCR; TCRdb's table is partial and in-frame only. The data show about 95,000 clones, about three quarters seen once. At sampling all donors were nominally healthy, likely with unrecorded immune exposures. Study-wide results and caveats: Across HLA loci, a later analysis found differing TCR association rates, with DRB1 most and HLA-C fewest.

This receptor was identified in a woman aged 50 to 60 in good health and CMV-seropositive. Sequencing was carried out using PBMCs. V is TRBV19 and J is TRBJ2-2, with D maybe TRBD2 (6 bases). The DNA of the CDR3 is TGTGCCAGTAGTATAGGGCGGGGTGTCGACATGACTACGAACACCGGGGAGCTGTTTTTT. Translation: CASSIGRGVDMTTNTGELFF.